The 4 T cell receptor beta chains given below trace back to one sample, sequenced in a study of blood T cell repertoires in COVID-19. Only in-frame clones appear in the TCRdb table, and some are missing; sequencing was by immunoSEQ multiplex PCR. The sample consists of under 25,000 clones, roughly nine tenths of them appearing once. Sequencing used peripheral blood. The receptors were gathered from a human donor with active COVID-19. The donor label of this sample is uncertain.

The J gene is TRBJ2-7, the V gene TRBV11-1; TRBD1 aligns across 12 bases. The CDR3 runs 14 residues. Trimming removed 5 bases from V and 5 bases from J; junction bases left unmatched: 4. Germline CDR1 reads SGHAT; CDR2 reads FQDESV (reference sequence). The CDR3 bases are TGTGCCAGCAGCCGGGACAGGGGGCCTCACGAGCAGTACTTC. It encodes CASSRDRGPHEQYF.

CDR3 amino acids: CASGLGTKNTGELFF. The CDR3 DNA follows: TGTGCTAGTGGTTTAGGGACTAAGAACACCGGGGAGCTGTTTTTT. The chain recombines TRBV12-5 with TRBJ2-2; 7 bases fit TRBD2. Losses at the gene ends were 3 bases for V and 1 base for J; bases not matched to a gene: 2. Germline values: CDR1 LGHNT, CDR2 FRNRAP. The CDR3 length is 15 residues.

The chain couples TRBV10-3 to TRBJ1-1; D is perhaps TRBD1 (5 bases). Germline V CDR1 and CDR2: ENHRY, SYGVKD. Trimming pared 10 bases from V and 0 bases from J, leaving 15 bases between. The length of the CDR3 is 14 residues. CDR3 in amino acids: CATQGYPMNTEAFF. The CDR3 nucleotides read TGTGCCACGCAGGGCTACCCCATGAACACTGAAGCTTTCTTT.

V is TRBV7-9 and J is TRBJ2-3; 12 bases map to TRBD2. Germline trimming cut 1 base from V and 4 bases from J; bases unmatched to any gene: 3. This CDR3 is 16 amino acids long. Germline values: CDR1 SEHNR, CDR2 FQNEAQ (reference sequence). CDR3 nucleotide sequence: TGTGCCAGCAGCTTAGGGACTAGCGGGACCCCAGATACGCAGTATTTT. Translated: CASSLGTSGTPDTQYF.